Below, 32 T cell receptor beta chains from the same sample are listed, as sequenced in a study of T cell responses to AZD1222 COVID-19 vaccine. Profiled with immunoSEQ multiplex PCR; TCRdb holds only in-frame clones, not every one. The sample has about 150,000 clones, about nine tenths seen once. The source material was peripheral blood, sampled on day 0 of AZD1222 vaccination. The receptors come from an adult in good health.

The V and J genes are TRBV19 and TRBJ2-7; TRBD1 matches 7 bases. Trimming removed 1 base from V and 1 base from J; junction bases left unmatched: 4. Germline CDR1 reads LNHDA; CDR2 reads SQIVND (reference sequence). This CDR3 has 15 residues. The CDR3 region has the DNA TGTGCCAGTAGTATAGCCCCGGGACAGTCCTACGAGCAGTACTTC. This gives the protein CASSIAPGQSYEQYF.

The gene calls are TRBV5-1 and TRBJ2-1; possibly TRBD2 for D (6 bases). The V gene's germline CDR1 is SGHRS and CDR2 YFSETQ. With 1 base removed from V and 5 bases from J, the gap between germline ends came to 13 bases. This CDR3 is built from 15 residues. This chain's CDR3 is CASSLLPGEDNEQFF. The CDR3 DNA is TGCGCCAGCAGCTTGCTACCGGGAGAGGACAATGAGCAGTTCTTC.

This clone occurred many times. The chain has TRBV13 and TRBJ1-1; D is unresolved. This CDR3 is 16 amino acids long. The V end was cut by 2 bases, the J end by 0 bases, with 13 bases between. Germline-derived CDR1 and CDR2 are PRHDT and FYEKMQ (reference sequence). CDR3 nucleotide sequence: TGTGCCAGCAGCTTAATAGCGATGACGATGAACACTGAAGCTTTCTTT. It is translated as CASSLIAMTMNTEAFF.

The chain couples TRBV10-1 to TRBJ2-7, with 7 bases identical to TRBD1. The V and J ends lost 2 bases and 4 bases, in that order; junction bases with no gene match: 29. CDR1 is WNHNN and CDR2 is SYGVQD in the germline V gene (reference sequence). The CDR3 covers 22 residues. The CDR3 here is CASSEKRRDRKLARNRSYEQYF. CDR3 in DNA: TGCGCCAGCAGTGAGAAGCGCCGGGACAGAAAATTAGCGCGTAATAGGTCGTACGAGCAGTACTTC.

This CDR3 is CASSPRAGEDEQYF. CDR3 coding DNA: TGTGCCAGTAGTCCTCGAGCGGGAGAGGACGAGCAGTACTTC. The V and J genes are TRBV19 and TRBJ2-7, with 8 nucleotides matching TRBD2. This CDR3 contains 14 residues. V lost 5 bases, J lost 5 bases, and 8 bases stayed unmatched. CDR1 is LNHDA, CDR2 SQIVND, per germline (reference sequence).

This clone was seen only once. The chain is built from TRBV19 and TRBJ2-1; unclear D gene. There are 12 residues in the CDR3. Looked up from germline, CDR1 is LNHDA and CDR2 is SQIVND (reference sequence). V lost 5 bases, J lost 9 bases, and 11 bases lay in between. The CDR3 protein is CASSGTQIEQFF. DNA for the CDR3: TGTGCCAGTAGTGGCACCCAGATTGAGCAGTTCTTC.

For the CDR3, the DNA is TGTGCCAGCAGCTTTGGAGGCAGGGAAGCGTCCTACGAGCAGTACTTC. This sequence encodes CASSFGGREASYEQYF. The chain carries TRBV5-6 and TRBJ2-7; either TRBD1 or TRBD2 may fit D (5 bases each). This CDR3 comprises 16 residues. Germline CDR1 reads SGHDT; CDR2 reads YYEEEE. V was pared by 2 bases and J by 1 base, with 16 bases between.

This sequence joins TRBV27 and TRBJ1-2; possible D gene TRBD1, 5 bases. Germline values: CDR1 MNHEY, CDR2 SMNVEV (reference sequence). V gave up 3 bases and J gave up 9 bases, with 14 bases separating them. The CDR3 has 13 amino acids. The CDR3 region is CASSFLPQGSYTF. Written as DNA, the CDR3 is TGTGCCAGCAGTTTCCTCCCCCAGGGAAGCTACACCTTC.

V usage is TRBV6-5 and J usage is TRBJ2-1, with D perhaps assigned TRBD1 or TRBD2 (5 bases each). CDR1 and CDR2 from the germline V gene are MNHEY and SVGAGI. This CDR3 has 16 residues. V was pared by 0 bases and J by 2 bases, with 11 bases between. The CDR3, as DNA: TGTGCCAGCAGTTACTCGAGTTGGGGGACCTACAATGAGCAGTTCTTC. Translation: CASSYSSWGTYNEQFF.

The V and J genes are TRBV5-1 and TRBJ2-1; TRBD2 matches 9 bases. J gave up 7 bases and V 0 bases, and 5 bases lay outside the gene matches. The germline gives CDR1 SGHRS, CDR2 YFSETQ. The CDR3 has 15 amino acids. The CDR3 loop is CASSLASGRTNEQFF. The DNA for the CDR3 is TGCGCCAGCAGCTTGGCGAGCGGGAGGACAAATGAGCAGTTCTTC.

The J gene is TRBJ2-5, the V gene TRBV19; D possibly corresponds to TRBD2 (6 bases). Trimming stripped 5 bases from V and 5 bases from J, with 24 bases between. The CDR3 spans 17 residues. CDR1 is LNHDA and CDR2 is SQIVND in the germline V gene (reference sequence). The CDR3 here is CASSAPRGRGGWETQYF. In DNA, the CDR3 is TGTGCCAGTAGTGCGCCTCGTGGCCGTGGAGGGTGGGAGACCCAGTACTTC.

The chain joins TRBV12-3 or TRBV12-4 to TRBJ2-3; D perhaps matches TRBD1 (5 bases). V was trimmed by 3 bases and J by 7 bases, leaving 8 bases between them. The CDR3 has 12 residues. In DNA form, the CDR3 reads TGTGCCAGCAGTTTGGGGCATAATACGCAGTATTTT. Its translation is CASSLGHNTQYF.

This chain joins TRBV9 and TRBJ1-2, with D possibly TRBD1 on 5 matching bases. This CDR3 is 13 amino acids long. The V gene's germline CDR1 is SGDLS and CDR2 YYNGEE. Trimming left V 9 bases short and J 5 bases short, with 17 bases between. CDR3 nucleotide sequence: TGTGCCACCCTAAAGGGACGGAGATATGGCTACACCTTC. The encoded protein is CATLKGRRYGYTF. The full variable domain, its missing parts supplied by reference TRBV9 and TRBJ1-2, is DSGVTQTPKHLITATGQRVTLRCSPRSGDLSVYWYQQSLDQGLQFLIQYYNGEERAKGNILERFSAQQFPDLHSELNLSSLELGDSALYFCATLKGRRYGYTFGSGTRLTVV.

The V and J genes are TRBV5-1 and TRBJ1-1, with 7 bases identical to TRBD1. The germline V gene has CDR1 SGHRS and CDR2 YFSETQ. Unmatched junction bases numbered 11, after V lost 4 bases and J lost 5 bases. The CDR3 extends over 15 amino acids. The chain's CDR3 is CASSVRQGGGTEAFF. The CDR3 coding sequence is TGCGCCAGCAGCGTCCGACAGGGAGGAGGAACTGAAGCTTTCTTT.

To note about this clone: At the DNA level, this CDR3 is encoded by other sequences in the same sample as well. This rearrangement joins TRBV28 to TRBJ2-7; 7 nucleotides match TRBD2. The CDR3 covers 14 residues. V gave up 5 bases and J gave up 0 bases; unmatched junction bases: 4. Germline V gene data show CDR1 as MDHEN and CDR2 as SYDVKM. The CDR3 bases are TGTGCCAGCAGTCCAACTAGCGTCTCCTACGAGCAGTACTTC. Translating gives CASSPTSVSYEQYF. Complete variable domain (other parts from reference TRBV28 and TRBJ2-7): DVKVTQSSRYLVKRTGEKVFLECVQDMDHENMFWYRQDPGLGLRLIYFSYDVKMKEKGDIPEGYSVSREKKERFSLILESASTNQTSMYLCASSPTSVSYEQYFGPGTRLTVT.

This chain joins TRBV4-3 and TRBJ1-2, with TRBD1 identical over 7 bases. CDR3 length: 14 residues. Trimming took 4 bases from V and 3 from J; bases not matched to a gene: 5. Germline-derived CDR1 and CDR2 are LGHNA and YSLEER. CDR3 sequence: CASSRLGQDYGYTF. CDR3 bases: TGCGCCAGCAGCCGCTTAGGACAGGACTATGGCTACACCTTC.

This clone was picked up a small number of times. One end of the junction does not line up with germline, which may come from a read error. The genes are TRBV11-3 and TRBJ2-7; possible D gene TRBD1, 8 bases. The CDR3 is made up of 12 amino acids. Germline CDR1 is SGHNT and CDR2 is YENEEA. CDR3 coding DNA: TGTGCCAGCAGCCTCACGGGGGGACAGGCCTTTTTC. It is translated as CASSLTGGQAFF.

The chain couples TRBV27 to TRBJ1-5, with D perhaps matching TRBD1 (5 bases). Trimming pared 5 bases from V and 2 bases from J, leaving 7 bases between. This CDR3 is 13 amino acids long. The germline gives CDR1 MNHEY, CDR2 SMNVEV (reference sequence). The CDR3 protein is CASSLQGNQPQHF. CDR3 DNA: TGTGCCAGCAGTCTACAGGGCAATCAGCCCCAGCATTTT.

The V gene is TRBV7-3, the J gene TRBJ1-1, with D unresolved. This CDR3 is 13 amino acids long. Trimming cost V 2 bases and J 4 bases, with 8 bases left between them. CDR1 SGHTA and CDR2 FQGTGA come from the germline V gene. The CDR3 DNA sequence: TGTGCCAGCAGCTTAGGGGTAGGCACTGAAGCTTTCTTT. Its protein product is CASSLGVGTEAFF.

This sequence joins TRBV28 and TRBJ1-2; 7 bases agree with TRBD1. The length of the CDR3 is 16 residues. Germline CDR1 is MDHEN and CDR2 is SYDVKM. Trimming at V came to 6 bases and at J to 3 bases, leaving 13 bases not matched to a gene. CDR3 protein: CASSNDRAKGHYGYTF. The CDR3 region has the DNA TGTGCCAGCAGCAATGACAGGGCAAAAGGCCACTATGGCTACACCTTC.

This chain connects TRBV5-4 to TRBJ2-1, with D maybe TRBD2 (5 bases). Germline V CDR1 and CDR2: SGHNT, YYREEE (reference sequence). Trimming pared 0 bases from V and 4 bases from J, leaving 20 bases between. CDR3 size: 18 residues. The CDR3 sequence is CASSLARGSEDLYNEQFF. CDR3 coding DNA: TGTGCCAGCAGCTTGGCCCGGGGATCGGAGGACTTATACAATGAGCAGTTCTTC.

The chain uses TRBV3-1 (or the pseudogene TRBV3-2) and TRBJ2-7; no clear D. Germline lookup yields CDR1 LGHDT and CDR2 YNNKEL (reference sequence). Trimming shortened V by 4 bases and J by 6 bases, and 10 bases separated the two germline ends. This CDR3 is 12 amino acids long. The CDR3 DNA reads as TGTGCCAGCAGCCCGGGCTCGCGCGAGCAGTACTTC. It codes for CASSPGSREQYF.

V usage is TRBV10-3 and J usage is TRBJ2-1, with D uncertain. CDR3 length equals 16 residues. Trimming stripped 0 bases from V and 5 bases from J, with 14 bases between. The germline gives CDR1 ENHRY, CDR2 SYGVKD. The CDR3 DNA reads TGTGCCATCAGTGAGTCCCTGGTAGCAGCGAACAATGAGCAGTTCTTC. Amino acids: CAISESLVAANNEQFF.

The chain uses TRBV4-3 and TRBJ1-1; D is uncertain. Deletions cut 4 bases from V and 0 bases from J, with 21 bases between. CDR1 and CDR2 from the germline V gene are LGHNA and YSLEER. The CDR3 loop spans 18 amino acids. The CDR3 here is CASSPTSGFLAMNTEAFF. The CDR3 DNA follows: TGCGCCAGCAGCCCCACGTCCGGGTTTTTGGCGATGAACACTGAAGCTTTCTTT.

The rearrangement uses TRBV7-2 and TRBJ1-5; D is unclear. Looked up from germline, CDR1 is SGHTA and CDR2 is FQGNSA. The germline V and J ends were trimmed by 2 bases and 6 bases, with 8 bases remaining between them. The CDR3 has 13 residues. The CDR3 protein is CASSLHEFQPQHF. In nucleotides, the CDR3 is TGTGCCAGCAGCTTACATGAGTTTCAGCCCCAGCATTTT. The complete variable domain, with remaining parts taken from reference TRBV7-2 and TRBJ1-5, reads GAGVSQSPSNKVTEKGKDVELRCDPISGHTALYWYRQSLGQGLEFLIYFQGNSAPDKSGLPSDRFSAERTGGSVSTLTIQRTQQEDSAVYLCASSLHEFQPQHFGDGTRLSIL.

This clone showed up just a few times. DNA of the CDR3: TGTGCCAGCAGTTTAGAACAGGGGCTTGCCTACGAGCAGTACTTC. Encoded protein: CASSLEQGLAYEQYF. V usage is TRBV27 and J usage is TRBJ2-7; 7 bases are shared with TRBD1. Germline CDR1 and CDR2: MNHEY and SMNVEV (reference sequence). Germline trimming cut 2 bases from V and 2 bases from J; bases unmatched to any gene: 6. The CDR3 extends over 15 amino acids.

This clone was picked up one time. The gene calls are TRBV7-4 and TRBJ2-7; 7 bases fit TRBD2. CDR3 size: 21 residues. The V and J ends lost 5 bases and 6 bases, in that order; junction bases with no gene match: 31. CDR1 and CDR2 from the germline V gene are SGHVT and SQSDAQ. As DNA, the CDR3 is TGTGCCAGCAGCGCCTACCTAACGGGGGGATCTCACGCATCATACGTTGGCGAGCAGTACTTC. It is translated as CASSAYLTGGSHASYVGEQYF.

The rearrangement links TRBV5-4 to TRBJ2-1; no reliable D call. CDR1 is SGHNT, CDR2 YYREEE, per germline (reference sequence). Trimming removed 3 bases at V and 7 bases at J, with 8 bases between. This CDR3 comprises 12 residues. In DNA form, the CDR3 reads TGTGCCAGCAGCTCATGGGGAAATGAGCAGTTCTTC. Amino acids: CASSSWGNEQFF.

Turning to this clone: The sample carries other DNA sequences with the same CDR3. The V and J genes are TRBV7-2 and TRBJ2-3; 10 nucleotides align to TRBD2. The CDR3 spans 16 residues. Unmatched junction bases numbered 1, after V lost 0 bases and J lost 1 base. The germline CDR1 and CDR2 sequences are SGHTA and FQGNSA. CDR3 DNA: TGTGCCAGCAGCTTAGCCCTAGCGGGAGGCACAGATACGCAGTATTTT. Protein: CASSLALAGGTDTQYF.

The genes are TRBV27 and TRBJ1-2; TRBD1 aligns across 8 bases. This CDR3 has 15 residues. V shed 4 bases, J shed 0 bases, and the junction held 4 bases outside the gene matches. Per germline, CDR1 MNHEY and CDR2 SMNVEV (reference sequence). The CDR3 loop is CASSSPGQANYGYTF. CDR3 coding DNA: TGTGCCAGCAGTTCCCCGGGACAGGCTAACTATGGCTACACCTTC.

The chain employs TRBV5-4 and TRBJ1-5; tentatively, D is TRBD1 (5 bases). Germline CDR1 is SGHNT and CDR2 is YYREEE (reference sequence). CDR3 length: 15 amino acids. The V and J ends lost 0 bases and 8 bases respectively, with 15 bases between them. In nucleotides, the CDR3 is TGTGCCAGCAGCTTGGGAGGCAGGGAGGTAGAGCCCCAGCATTTT. Its protein is CASSLGGREVEPQHF.

V and J are TRBV18 and TRBJ1-1, with D perhaps TRBD1 (5 bases). Trimming cost V 1 base and J 3 bases, with 12 bases left between them. Germline values: CDR1 KGHSH, CDR2 LQKENI. CDR3 length: 15 amino acids. In DNA form, the CDR3 reads TGTGCCAGCTCACCACTTTGGGGGGGGTACACTGAAGCTTTCTTT. This encodes CASSPLWGGYTEAFF.